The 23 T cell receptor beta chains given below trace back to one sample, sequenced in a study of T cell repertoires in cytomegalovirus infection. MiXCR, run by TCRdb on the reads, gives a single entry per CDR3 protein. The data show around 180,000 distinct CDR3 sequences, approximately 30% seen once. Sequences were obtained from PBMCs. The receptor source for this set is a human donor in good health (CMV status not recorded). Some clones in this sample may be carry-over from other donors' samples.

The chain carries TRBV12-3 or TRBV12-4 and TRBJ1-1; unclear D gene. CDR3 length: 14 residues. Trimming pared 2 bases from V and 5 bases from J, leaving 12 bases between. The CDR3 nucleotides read TGTGCCAGCAGTTTAATGGGGATAGGGACTGAAGCTTTCTTT. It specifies CASSLMGIGTEAFF.

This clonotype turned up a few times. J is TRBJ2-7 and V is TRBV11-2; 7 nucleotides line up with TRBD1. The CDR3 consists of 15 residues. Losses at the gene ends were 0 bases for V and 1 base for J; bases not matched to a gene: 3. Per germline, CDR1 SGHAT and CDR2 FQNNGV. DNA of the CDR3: TGTGCCAGCAGCTTAGATTCGGGACAGTCCTACGAGCAGTACTTC. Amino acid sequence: CASSLDSGQSYEQYF. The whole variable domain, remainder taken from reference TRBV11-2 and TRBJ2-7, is EAGVAQSPRYKIIEKRQSVAFWCNPISGHATLYWYQQILGQGPKLLIQFQNNGVVDDSQLPKDRFSAERLKGVDSTLKIQPAKLEDSAVYLCASSLDSGQSYEQYFGPGTRLTVT.

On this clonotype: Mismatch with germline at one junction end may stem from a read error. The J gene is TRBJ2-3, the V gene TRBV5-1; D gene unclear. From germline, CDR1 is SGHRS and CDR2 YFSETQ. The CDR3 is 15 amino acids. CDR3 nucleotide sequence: TGCACCAGCAGCTCGGATGGATGGGGCACAGATACGCAGTATTTT. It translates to CTSSSDGWGTDTQYF.

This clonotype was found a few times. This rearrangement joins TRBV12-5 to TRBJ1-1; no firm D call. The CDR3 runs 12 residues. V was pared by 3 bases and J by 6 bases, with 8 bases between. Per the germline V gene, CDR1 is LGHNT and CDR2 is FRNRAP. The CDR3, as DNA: TGTGCTAGTGGTTTCCCCCAGCCTGAAGCTTTCTTT. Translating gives CASGFPQPEAFF.

CDR3 in amino acids: CASSTIAGGFYVEQYF. DNA of the CDR3: TGTGCCAGCAGTACGATAGCGGGGGGTTTCTACGTTGAGCAGTACTTC. The gene calls are TRBV6-2 or TRBV6-3 and TRBJ2-7; 10 bases align to TRBD2. Germline assignment: CDR1 MNHEY and CDR2 SVGEGT. The CDR3 has 16 amino acids. With 5 bases clipped from V and 7 bases from J, the junction kept 14 bases outside the gene matches.

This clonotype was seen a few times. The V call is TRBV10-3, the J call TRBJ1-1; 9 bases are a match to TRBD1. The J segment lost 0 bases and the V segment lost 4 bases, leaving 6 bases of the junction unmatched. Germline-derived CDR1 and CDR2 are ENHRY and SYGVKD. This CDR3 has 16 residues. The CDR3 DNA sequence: TGTGCCATCAGTGTCAAGGACAGGGGCCTGAACACTGAAGCTTTCTTT. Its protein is CAISVKDRGLNTEAFF.

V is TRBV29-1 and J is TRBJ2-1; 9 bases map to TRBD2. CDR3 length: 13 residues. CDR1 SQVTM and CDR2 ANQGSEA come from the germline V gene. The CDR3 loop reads CVGRGGGAGEQFF. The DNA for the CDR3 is TGCGTCGGACGAGGCGGGGGGGCAGGAGAGCAGTTCTTC.

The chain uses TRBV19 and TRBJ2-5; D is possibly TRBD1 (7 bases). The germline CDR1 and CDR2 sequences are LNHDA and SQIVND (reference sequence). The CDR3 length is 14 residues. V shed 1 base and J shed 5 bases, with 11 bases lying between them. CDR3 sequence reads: CASSIGGGGETQYF. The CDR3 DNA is TGTGCCAGTAGTATAGGAGGAGGGGGCGAGACCCAGTACTTC.

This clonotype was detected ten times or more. The chain's CDR3 is CASSRGRVLTPYEQYF. The CDR3 DNA reads TGTGCCAGCAGCCGGGGGAGGGTTTTAACCCCCTACGAGCAGTACTTC. The genes are TRBV7-2 and TRBJ2-7; 7 bases are shared with TRBD2. Germline CDR1 is SGHTA and CDR2 is FQGNSA. With V trimmed by 5 bases and J by 2 bases, 12 bases remained unmatched. CDR3 length equals 16 residues.

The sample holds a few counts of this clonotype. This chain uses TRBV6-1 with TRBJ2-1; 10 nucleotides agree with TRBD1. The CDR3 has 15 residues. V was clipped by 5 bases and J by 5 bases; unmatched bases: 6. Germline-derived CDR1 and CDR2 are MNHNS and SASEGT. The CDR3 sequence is CASSPGTGEDNEQFF. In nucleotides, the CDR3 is TGTGCCAGCAGTCCTGGGACAGGGGAAGACAATGAGCAGTTCTTC.

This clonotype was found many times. CDR3 bases: TGTGCCAGCAGCTCGGGACTAGCGGGGAGGGCAGGAGAGACCCAGTACTTC. Its protein is CASSSGLAGRAGETQYF. The chain links TRBV7-2 to TRBJ2-5; 13 bases agree with TRBD2. CDR1 is SGHTA and CDR2 is FQGNSA in the germline V gene. Unmatched junction bases numbered 9, after V lost 4 bases and J lost 4 bases. This CDR3 is built from 17 residues.

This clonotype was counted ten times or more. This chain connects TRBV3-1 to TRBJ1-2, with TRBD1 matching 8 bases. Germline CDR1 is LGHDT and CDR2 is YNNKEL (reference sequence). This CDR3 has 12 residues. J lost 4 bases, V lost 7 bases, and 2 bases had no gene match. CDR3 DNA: TGTGCCAGCACAACAGGGGGCTATGGCTACACCTTC. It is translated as CASTTGGYGYTF.

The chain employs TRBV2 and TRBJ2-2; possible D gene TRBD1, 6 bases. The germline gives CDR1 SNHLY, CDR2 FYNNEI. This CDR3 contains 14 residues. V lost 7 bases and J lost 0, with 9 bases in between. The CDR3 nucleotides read TGTGCCAGCATCGCAGGGGCGAACACCGGGGAGCTGTTTTTT. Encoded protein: CASIAGANTGELFF.

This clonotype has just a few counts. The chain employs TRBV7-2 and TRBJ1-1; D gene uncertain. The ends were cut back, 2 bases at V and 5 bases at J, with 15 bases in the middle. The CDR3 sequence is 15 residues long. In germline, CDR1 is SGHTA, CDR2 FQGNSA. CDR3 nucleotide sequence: TGTGCCAGCAGCTTACTCTCTCTGGGAGGTACTGAAGCTTTCTTT. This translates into CASSLLSLGGTEAFF.

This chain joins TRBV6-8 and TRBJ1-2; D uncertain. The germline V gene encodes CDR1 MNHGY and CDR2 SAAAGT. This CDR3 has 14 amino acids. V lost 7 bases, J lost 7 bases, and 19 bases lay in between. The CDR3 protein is CASTAGPSNSGYTF. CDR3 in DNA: TGTGCCAGCACCGCTGGCCCCTCCAATTCTGGCTACACCTTC.

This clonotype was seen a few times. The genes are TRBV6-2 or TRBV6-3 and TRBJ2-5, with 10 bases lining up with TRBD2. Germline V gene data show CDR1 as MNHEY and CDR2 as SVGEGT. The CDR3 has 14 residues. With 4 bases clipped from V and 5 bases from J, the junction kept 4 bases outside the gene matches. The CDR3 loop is CASSSLAGEETQYF. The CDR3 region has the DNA TGTGCCAGCAGTTCGCTAGCGGGGGAGGAGACCCAGTACTTC.

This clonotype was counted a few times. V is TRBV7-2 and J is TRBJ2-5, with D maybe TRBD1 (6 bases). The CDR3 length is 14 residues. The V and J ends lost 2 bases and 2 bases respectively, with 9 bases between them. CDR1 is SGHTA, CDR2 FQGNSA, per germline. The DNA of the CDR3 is TGTGCCAGCAGCTTAAATGGACAGCAAGAGACCCAGTACTTC. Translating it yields CASSLNGQQETQYF.

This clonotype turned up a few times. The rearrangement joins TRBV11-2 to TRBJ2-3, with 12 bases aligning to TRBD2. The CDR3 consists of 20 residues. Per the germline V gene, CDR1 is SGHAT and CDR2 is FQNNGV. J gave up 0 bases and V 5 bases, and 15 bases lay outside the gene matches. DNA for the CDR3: TGTGCCAGCAGCGCCCGCGCAGCTAGCGGGGGGGCCAAAAGCACAGATACGCAGTATTTT. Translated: CASSARAASGGAKSTDTQYF.

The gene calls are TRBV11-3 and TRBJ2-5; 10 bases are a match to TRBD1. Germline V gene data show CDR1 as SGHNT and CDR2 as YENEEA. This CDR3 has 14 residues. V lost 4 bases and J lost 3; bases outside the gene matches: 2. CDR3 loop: CASSSGTGEETQYF. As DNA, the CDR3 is TGTGCCAGCAGCTCTGGGACAGGGGAAGAGACCCAGTACTTC.

This chain's CDR3 is CASSENKGLSYNEQFF. Written as DNA, the CDR3 is TGCGCCAGCAGTGAGAATAAGGGGCTATCCTACAATGAGCAGTTCTTC. The rearrangement uses TRBV10-2 and TRBJ2-1, with D possibly matching TRBD1 (5 bases). Germline-derived CDR1 and CDR2 are WSHSY and SAAADI. Trimming took 2 bases from V and 1 from J, leaving 12 bases between them. The CDR3 covers 16 residues.

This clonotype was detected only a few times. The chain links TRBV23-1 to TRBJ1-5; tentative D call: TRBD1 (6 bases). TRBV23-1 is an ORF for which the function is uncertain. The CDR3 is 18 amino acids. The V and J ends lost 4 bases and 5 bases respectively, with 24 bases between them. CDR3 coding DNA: TGCGCCAGCAGTCCTGTGGCAGGGGATTTAGGTTGGGATCAGCCCCAGCATTTT. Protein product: CASSPVAGDLGWDQPQHF.

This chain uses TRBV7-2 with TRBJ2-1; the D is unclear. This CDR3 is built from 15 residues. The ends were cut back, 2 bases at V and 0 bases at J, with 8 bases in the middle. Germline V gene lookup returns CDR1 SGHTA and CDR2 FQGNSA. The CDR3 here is CASSLMSDSYNEQFF. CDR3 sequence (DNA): TGTGCCAGCAGCTTAATGAGTGACTCCTACAATGAGCAGTTCTTC.

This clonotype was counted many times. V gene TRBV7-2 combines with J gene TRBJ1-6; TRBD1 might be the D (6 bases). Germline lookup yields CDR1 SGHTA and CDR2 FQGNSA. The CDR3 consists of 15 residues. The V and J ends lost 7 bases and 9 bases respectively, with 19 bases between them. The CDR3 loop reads CASTGTRGVGSPLHF. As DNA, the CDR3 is TGTGCCAGCACCGGGACCAGGGGAGTAGGTTCACCCCTCCACTTT.